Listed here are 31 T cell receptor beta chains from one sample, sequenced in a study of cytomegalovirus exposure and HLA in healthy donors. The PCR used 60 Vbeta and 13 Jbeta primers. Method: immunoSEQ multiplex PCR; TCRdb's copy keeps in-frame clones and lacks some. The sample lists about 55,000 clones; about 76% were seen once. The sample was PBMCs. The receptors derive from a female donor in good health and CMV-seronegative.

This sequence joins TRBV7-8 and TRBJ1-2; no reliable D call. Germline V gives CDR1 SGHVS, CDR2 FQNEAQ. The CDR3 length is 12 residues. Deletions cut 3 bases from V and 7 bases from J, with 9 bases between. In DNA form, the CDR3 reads TGTGCCAGCAGCTTGCGGGATGGTGGCTACACCTTC. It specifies CASSLRDGGYTF.

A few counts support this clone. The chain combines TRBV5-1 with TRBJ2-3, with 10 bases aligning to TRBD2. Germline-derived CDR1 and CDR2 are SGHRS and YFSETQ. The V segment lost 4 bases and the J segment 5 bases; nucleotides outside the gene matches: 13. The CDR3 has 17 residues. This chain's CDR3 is CASSPTSGRNHGDTQYF. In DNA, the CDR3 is TGCGCCAGCAGCCCGACTAGCGGGCGAAACCATGGAGATACGCAGTATTTT.

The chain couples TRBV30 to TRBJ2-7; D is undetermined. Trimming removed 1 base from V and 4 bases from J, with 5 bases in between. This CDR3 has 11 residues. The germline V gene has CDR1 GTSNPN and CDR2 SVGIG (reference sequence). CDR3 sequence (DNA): TGTGCCTGGAGTGGGGCTTACGAGCAGTACTTC. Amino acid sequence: CAWSGAYEQYF.

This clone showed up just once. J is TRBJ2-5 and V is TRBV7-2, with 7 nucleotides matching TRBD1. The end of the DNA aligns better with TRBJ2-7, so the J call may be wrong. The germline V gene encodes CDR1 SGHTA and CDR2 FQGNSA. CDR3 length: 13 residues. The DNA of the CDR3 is TGTGCCAGCAGCACGTGGGACAGCTACGAGCAGTACTTC. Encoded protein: CASSTWDSYEQYF.

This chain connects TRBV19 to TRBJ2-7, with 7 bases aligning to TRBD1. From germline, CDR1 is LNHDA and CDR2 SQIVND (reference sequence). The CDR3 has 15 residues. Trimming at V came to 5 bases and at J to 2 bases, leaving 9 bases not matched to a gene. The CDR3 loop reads CASSALQGSPYEQYF. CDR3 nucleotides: TGTGCCAGTAGTGCTTTACAGGGGTCCCCCTACGAGCAGTACTTC.

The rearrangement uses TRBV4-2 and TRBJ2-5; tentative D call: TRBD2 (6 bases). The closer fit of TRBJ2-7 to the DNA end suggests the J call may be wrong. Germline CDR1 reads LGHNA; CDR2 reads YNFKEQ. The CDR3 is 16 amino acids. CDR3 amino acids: CASSQDDPAEGYEQYF. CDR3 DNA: TGTGCCAGCAGCCAAGACGACCCAGCGGAGGGTTACGAGCAGTACTTC.

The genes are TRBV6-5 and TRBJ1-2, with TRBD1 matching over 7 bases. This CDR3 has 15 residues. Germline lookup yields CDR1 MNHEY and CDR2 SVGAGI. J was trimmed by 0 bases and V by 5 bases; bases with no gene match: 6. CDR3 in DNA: TGTGCCAGCAGTACCGGACAGGAAGCTAACTATGGCTACACCTTC. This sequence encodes CASSTGQEANYGYTF.

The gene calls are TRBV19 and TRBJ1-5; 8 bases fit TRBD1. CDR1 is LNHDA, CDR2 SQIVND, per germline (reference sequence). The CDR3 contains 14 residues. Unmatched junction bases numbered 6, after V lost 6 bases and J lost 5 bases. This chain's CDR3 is CASRPTGVYQPQHF. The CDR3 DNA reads TGTGCCAGTAGACCGACAGGGGTATATCAGCCCCAGCATTTT.

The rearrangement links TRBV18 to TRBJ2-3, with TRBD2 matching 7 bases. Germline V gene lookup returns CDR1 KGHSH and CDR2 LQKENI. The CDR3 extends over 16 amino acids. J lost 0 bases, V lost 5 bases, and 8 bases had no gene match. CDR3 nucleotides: TGTGCCAGCTCAACCACTAGCGAAGCTAGCACAGATACGCAGTATTTT. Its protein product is CASSTTSEASTDTQYF. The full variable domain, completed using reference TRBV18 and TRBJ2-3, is NAGVMQNPRHLVRRRGQEARLRCSPMKGHSHVYWYRQLPEEGLKFMVYLQKENIIDESGMPKERFSAEFPKEGPSILRIQQVVRGDSAAYFCASSTTSEASTDTQYFGPGTRLTVL.

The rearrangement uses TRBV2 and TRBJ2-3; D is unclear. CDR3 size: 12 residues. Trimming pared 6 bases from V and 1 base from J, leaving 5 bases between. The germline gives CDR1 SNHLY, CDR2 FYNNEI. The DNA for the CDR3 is TGTGCCAGCAGGGGCGGCACAGATACGCAGTATTTT. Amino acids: CASRGGTDTQYF.

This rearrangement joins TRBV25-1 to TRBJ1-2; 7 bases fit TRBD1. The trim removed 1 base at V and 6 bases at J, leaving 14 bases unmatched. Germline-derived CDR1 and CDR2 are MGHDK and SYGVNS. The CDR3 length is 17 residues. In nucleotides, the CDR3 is TGTGCCAGCAGTGAATCAGGGGGGTTTGGGGGGCCGGATGGCTACACCTTC. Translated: CASSESGGFGGPDGYTF.

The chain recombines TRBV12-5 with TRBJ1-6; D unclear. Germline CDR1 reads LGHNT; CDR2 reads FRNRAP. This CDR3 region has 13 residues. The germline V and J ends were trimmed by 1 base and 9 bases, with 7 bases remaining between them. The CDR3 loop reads CASGLEMASPLHF. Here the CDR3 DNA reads TGTGCTAGTGGTTTGGAGATGGCTTCACCCCTCCACTTT.

CDR3: CAWRAPGNSPLHF. As DNA, the CDR3 is TGTGCCTGGAGGGCCCCCGGGAATTCACCCCTCCACTTT. The V gene is TRBV30, the J gene TRBJ1-6; D not certain. V lost 3 bases and J 7 bases, leaving 10 bases between the germline ends. The CDR3 spans 13 residues. From germline, CDR1 is GTSNPN and CDR2 SVGIG (reference sequence).

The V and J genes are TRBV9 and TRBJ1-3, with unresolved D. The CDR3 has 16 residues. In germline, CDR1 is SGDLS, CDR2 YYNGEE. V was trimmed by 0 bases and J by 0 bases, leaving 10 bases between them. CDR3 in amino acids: CASSVGPESSGNTIYF. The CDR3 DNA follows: TGTGCCAGCAGCGTAGGTCCGGAGAGCTCTGGAAACACCATATATTTT.

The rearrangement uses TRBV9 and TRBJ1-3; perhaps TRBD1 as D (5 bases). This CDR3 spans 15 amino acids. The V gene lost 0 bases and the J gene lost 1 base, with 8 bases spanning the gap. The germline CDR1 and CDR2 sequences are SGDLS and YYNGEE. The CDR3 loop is CASSVEGLSGNTIYF. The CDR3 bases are TGTGCCAGCAGCGTAGAGGGGTTGTCTGGAAACACCATATATTTT. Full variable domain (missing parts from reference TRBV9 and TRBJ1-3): DSGVTQTPKHLITATGQRVTLRCSPRSGDLSVYWYQQSLDQGLQFLIQYYNGEERAKGNILERFSAQQFPDLHSELNLSSLELGDSALYFCASSVEGLSGNTIYFGEGSWLTVV.

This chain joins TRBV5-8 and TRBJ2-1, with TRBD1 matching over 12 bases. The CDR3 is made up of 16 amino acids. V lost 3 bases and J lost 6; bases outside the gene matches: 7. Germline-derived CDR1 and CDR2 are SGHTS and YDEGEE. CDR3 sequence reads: CASSWPPGQGANEQFF. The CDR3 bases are TGTGCCAGCAGCTGGCCCCCGGGACAGGGGGCCAATGAGCAGTTCTTC.

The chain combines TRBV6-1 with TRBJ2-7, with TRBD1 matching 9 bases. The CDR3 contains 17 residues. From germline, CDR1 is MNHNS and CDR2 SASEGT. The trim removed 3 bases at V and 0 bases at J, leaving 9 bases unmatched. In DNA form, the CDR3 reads TGTGCCAGCAGTGAGTCCGGGACAGGGCCTGTCTCCTACGAGCAGTACTTC. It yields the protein CASSESGTGPVSYEQYF.

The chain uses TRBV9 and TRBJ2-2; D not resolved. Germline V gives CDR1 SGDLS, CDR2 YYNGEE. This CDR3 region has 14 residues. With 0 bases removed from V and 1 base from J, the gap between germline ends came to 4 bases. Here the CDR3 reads CASSVGQNTGELFF. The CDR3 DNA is TGTGCCAGCAGCGTAGGACAGAACACCGGGGAGCTGTTTTTT.

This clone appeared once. Here the CDR3 DNA reads TGTGCCAGCAGCTTGGGTCCCGTAGACAGTTTGAACACTGAAGCTTTCTTT. As protein: CASSLGPVDSLNTEAFF. This sequence joins TRBV5-4 and TRBJ1-1; D may be TRBD1 (5 bases). CDR3 length: 17 residues. Germline V gene data show CDR1 as SGHNT and CDR2 as YYREEE (reference sequence). The ends were cut back, 0 bases at V and 0 bases at J, with 15 bases in the middle.

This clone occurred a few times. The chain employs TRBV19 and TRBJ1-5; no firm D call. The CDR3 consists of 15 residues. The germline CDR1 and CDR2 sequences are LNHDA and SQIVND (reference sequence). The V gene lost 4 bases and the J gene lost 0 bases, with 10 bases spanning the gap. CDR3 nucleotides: TGTGCCAGTAGTACTCGTCGGGGTAGCAATCAGCCCCAGCATTTT. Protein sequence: CASSTRRGSNQPQHF.

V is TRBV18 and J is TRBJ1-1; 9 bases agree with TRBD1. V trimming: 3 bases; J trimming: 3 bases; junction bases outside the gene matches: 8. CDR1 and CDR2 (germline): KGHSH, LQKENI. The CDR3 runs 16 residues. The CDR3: CASSPPQGARDTEAFF. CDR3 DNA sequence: TGTGCCAGCTCACCCCCACAGGGGGCTCGGGACACTGAAGCTTTCTTT.

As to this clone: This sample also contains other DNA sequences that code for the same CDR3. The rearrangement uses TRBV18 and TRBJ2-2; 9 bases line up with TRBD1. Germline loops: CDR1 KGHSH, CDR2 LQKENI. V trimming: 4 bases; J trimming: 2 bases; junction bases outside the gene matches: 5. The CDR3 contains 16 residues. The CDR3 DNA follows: TGTGCCAGCTCACAACAGGGGGCGAAAAACACCGGGGAGCTGTTTTTT. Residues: CASSQQGAKNTGELFF.

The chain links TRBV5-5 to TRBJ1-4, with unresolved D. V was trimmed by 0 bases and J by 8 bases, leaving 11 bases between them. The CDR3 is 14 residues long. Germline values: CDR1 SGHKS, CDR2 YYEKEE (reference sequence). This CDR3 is CASSLGVLWEKLFF. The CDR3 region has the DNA TGTGCCAGCAGCTTGGGAGTCCTTTGGGAAAAACTGTTTTTT.

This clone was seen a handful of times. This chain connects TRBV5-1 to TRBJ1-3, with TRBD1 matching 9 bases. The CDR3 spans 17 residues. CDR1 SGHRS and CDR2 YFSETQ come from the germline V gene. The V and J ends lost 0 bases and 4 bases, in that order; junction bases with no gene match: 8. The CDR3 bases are TGCGCCAGCAGCTTGGTCGCGACAGGGGGATCCGGAAACACCATATATTTT. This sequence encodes CASSLVATGGSGNTIYF.

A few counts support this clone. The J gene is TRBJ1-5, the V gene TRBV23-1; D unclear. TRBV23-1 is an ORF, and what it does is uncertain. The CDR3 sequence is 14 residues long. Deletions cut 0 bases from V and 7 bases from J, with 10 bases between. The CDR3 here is CASSQSKQSQPQHF. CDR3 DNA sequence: TGCGCCAGCAGTCAATCTAAACAGTCGCAGCCCCAGCATTTT.

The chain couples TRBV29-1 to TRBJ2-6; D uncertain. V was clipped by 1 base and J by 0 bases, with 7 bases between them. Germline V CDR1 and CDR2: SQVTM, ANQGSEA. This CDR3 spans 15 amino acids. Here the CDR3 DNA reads TGCAGCGTTGAAGTCCCCAGCTCTGGGGCCAACGTCCTGACTTTC. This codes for CSVEVPSSGANVLTF. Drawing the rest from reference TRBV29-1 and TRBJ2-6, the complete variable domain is SAVISQKPSRDICQRGTSLTIQCQVDSQVTMMFWYRQQPGQSLTLIATANQGSEATYESGFVIDKFPISRPNLTFSTLTVSNMSPEDSSIYLCSVEVPSSGANVLTFGAGSRLTVL.

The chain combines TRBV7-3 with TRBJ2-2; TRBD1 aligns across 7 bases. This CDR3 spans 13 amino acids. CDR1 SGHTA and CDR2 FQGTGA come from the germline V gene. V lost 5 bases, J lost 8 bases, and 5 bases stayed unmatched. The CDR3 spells CASSLGTAGELFF. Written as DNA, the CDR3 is TGTGCCAGCAGCCTCGGGACAGCGGGGGAGCTGTTTTTT.

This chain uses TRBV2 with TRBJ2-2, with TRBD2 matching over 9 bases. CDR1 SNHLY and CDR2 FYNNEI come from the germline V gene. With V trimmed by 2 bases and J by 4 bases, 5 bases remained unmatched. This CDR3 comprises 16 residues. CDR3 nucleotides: TGTGCCAGCAGTGAATTAGCGGGGGTAGGCACCGGGGAGCTGTTTTTT. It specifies CASSELAGVGTGELFF.

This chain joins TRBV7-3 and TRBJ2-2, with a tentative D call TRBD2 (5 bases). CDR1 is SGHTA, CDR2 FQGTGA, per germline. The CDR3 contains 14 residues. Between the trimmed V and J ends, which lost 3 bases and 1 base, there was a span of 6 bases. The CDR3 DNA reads TGTGCCAGCAGCTTCGGGGTGAACACCGGGGAGCTGTTTTTT. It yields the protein CASSFGVNTGELFF.

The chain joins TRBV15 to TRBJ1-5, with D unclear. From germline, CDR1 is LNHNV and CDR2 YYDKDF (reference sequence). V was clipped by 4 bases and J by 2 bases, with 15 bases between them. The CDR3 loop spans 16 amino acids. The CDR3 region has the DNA TGTGCCACCAGCAATCGGGGATTCGGAGGCAATCAGCCCCAGCATTTT. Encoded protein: CATSNRGFGGNQPQHF.

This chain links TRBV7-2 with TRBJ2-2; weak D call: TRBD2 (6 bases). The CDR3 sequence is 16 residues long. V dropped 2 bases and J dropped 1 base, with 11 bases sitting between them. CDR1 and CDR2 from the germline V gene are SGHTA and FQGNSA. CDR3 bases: TGTGCCAGCAGCTTACAAGGAGCGGGGAACACCGGGGAGCTGTTTTTT. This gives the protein CASSLQGAGNTGELFF.